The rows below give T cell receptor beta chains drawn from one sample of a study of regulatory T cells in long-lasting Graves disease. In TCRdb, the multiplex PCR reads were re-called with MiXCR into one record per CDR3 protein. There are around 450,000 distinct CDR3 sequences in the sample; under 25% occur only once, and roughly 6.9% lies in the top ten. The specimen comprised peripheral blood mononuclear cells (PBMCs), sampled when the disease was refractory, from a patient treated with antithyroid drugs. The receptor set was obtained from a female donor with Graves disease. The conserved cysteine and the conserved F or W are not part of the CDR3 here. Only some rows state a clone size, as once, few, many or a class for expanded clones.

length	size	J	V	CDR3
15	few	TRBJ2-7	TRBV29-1	SVPKLRVGQLSYEQY
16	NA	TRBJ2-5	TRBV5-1	ASSLRQARIGVQETQY
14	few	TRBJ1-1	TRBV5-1	ASSPSTGTATIEAF
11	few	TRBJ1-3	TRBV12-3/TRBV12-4	ASSFSGGNTIY
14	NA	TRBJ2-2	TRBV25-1	ASSAPRGANTGELF
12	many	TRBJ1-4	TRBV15	ATAQGVGYEKLF
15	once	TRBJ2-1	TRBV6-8	ASTPGLAGAGYNEQF
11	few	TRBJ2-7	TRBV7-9	ASSLDGNPEQY
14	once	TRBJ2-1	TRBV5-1	ASSLARAARYNEQF
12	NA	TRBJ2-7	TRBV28	ASGGQSNSYEQY
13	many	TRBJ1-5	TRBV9	ASSAGPFSNQPQH
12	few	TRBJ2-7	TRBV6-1	ASSEVTGTHEQY
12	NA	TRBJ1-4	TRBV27	ASGSRGEREKLF
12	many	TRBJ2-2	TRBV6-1	ASSRQGWTGELF
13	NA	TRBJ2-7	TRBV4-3	ASSQEISSSYEQY
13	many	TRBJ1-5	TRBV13	ASSTGTEENQPQH
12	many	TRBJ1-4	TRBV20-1	SAAHSDNNEKLF
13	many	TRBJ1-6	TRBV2	ASSVTSPDSTPLH
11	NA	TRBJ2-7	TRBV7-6	ASSSSVSYEQY
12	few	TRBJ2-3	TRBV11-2	ASSLSAPTDTQY
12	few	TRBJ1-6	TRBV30	AWSVAGGHSPLH
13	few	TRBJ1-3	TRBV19	ASTRRGTGEYTIY